This TCR beta chain was profiled in a study of T-cell memory formation after mild COVID-19. Study at large: Each donor largely had its own TCR clusters. Study-wide points: Cross-reactive memory seemingly joined, as some responding clones were found in pre-infection memory.

This clonotype was counted only a few times. Its antigen remains unidentified. TCRdb fed the 5' RACE reads into MiXCR, producing one record per CDR3 protein. The top ten hold around 11% of the sample, which has about 160,000 distinct CDR3 sequences, roughly 30% seen once. Trimming took 6 bases from V and 0 from J, leaving 6 bases between them. The CDR3 consists of 13 residues. The source is an adult woman who had mild COVID-19 (a few samples of this study predate the infection). Cell type and time point are not known. Material for sequencing was PBMCs or a T cell subset sorted from them (not recorded which). J is TRBJ2-1 and V is TRBV12-3 or TRBV12-4; D remains unclear. CDR3 region: CASSASSYNEQFF. DNA for the CDR3: TGTGCCAGCAGCGCGAGCTCCTACAATGAGCAGTTCTTC.